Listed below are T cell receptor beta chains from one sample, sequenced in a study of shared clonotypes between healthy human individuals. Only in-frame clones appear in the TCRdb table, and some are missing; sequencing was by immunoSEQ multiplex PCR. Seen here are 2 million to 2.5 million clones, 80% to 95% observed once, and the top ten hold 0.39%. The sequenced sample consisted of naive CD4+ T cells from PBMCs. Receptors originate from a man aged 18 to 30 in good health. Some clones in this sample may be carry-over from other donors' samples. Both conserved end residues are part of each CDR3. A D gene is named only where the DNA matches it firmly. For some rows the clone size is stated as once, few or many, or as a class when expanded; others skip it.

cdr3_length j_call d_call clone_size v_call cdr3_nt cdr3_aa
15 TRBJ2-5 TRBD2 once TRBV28 TGTGCCAGCAGCACACTAGCGCCGGGGCAAGAGACCCAGTACTTC CASSTLAPGQETQYF
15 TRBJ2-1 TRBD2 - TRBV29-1 TGCAGCGTTGAGACTACTAGCGGGAGTAGGAATGAGCAGTTCTTC CSVETTSGSRNEQFF
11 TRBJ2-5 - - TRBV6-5 TGTGCCAGCAGTTATATTGAGACCCAGTACTTC CASSYIETQYF
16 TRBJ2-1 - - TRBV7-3 TGTGCCAGCAGCTTAACATTCGGGACATTGTACAATGAGCAGTTCTTC CASSLTFGTLYNEQFF
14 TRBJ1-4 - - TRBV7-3 TGTGCCAGCAGCTCCGGGGGCTCTAATGAAAAACTGTTTTTT CASSSGGSNEKLFF
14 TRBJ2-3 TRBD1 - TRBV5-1 TGCGCCAGCAGCTTGGGAACAGGGGAAGGTACGCAGTATTTT CASSLGTGEGTQYF
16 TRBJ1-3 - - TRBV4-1 TGCGCCAGCAGCCAACCGACAGCCAGCTCTGGAAACACCATATATTTT CASSQPTASSGNTIYF
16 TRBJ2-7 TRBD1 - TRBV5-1 TGCGCCAGCAGCGCCGGGACAGCCTTACGCTCCTACGAGCAGTACTTC CASSAGTALRSYEQYF
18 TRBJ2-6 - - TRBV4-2 TGTGCCAGCAGCAATGGACGGGCAGGGGAGGCTGGGGCCAACGTCCTGACTTTC CASSNGRAGEAGANVLTF
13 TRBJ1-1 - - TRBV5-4 TGTGCCAGCAGCACGAATCGACACACTGAAGCTTTCTTT CASSTNRHTEAFF
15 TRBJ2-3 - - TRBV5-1 TGCGCCAGCAGGGTAGGGCGGGCGTCCACAGATACGCAGTATTTT CASRVGRASTDTQYF
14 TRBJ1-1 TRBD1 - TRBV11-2 TGTGCCAGCAGCCCAGGGGGTAGTTGGGGTGAAGCTTTCTTT CASSPGGSWGEAFF
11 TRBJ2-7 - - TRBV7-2 TGTGCCAGCAGCTCTACCGGGATTCAGTACTTC CASSSTGIQYF
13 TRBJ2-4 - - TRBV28 TGTGCCAGCAGTTTAGCGGGTCGGGACATTCAGTACTTC CASSLAGRDIQYF
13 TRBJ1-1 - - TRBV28 TGTGCCAGCAGTTTGACCGGGAACACTGAAGCTTTCTTT CASSLTGNTEAFF
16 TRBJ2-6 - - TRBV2 TGTGCCAGCAGTGAACAGGGGAGTTCTGGGGCCAACGTCCTGACTTTC CASSEQGSSGANVLTF
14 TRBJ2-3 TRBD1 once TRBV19 TGTGCCAGTAGTCAAGACAGGGGAACAGATACGCAGTATTTT CASSQDRGTDTQYF
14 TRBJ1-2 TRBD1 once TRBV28 TGTGCCAGCAGCCTGGTAGGGGGCGGTTCTGGCTACACCTTC CASSLVGGGSGYTF
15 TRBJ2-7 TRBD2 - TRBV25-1 TGTGCCAGCAGTGACTCTGGCGGGGGTAGCTACGAGCAGTACTTC CASSDSGGGSYEQYF
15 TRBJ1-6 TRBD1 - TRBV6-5 TGTGCCAGCAGCCCACAGGGGTCCTATAATTCACCCCTCCACTTT CASSPQGSYNSPLHF
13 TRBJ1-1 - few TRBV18 TGTGCCAGCTCATCGGACCCGAACACTGAAGCTTTCTTT CASSSDPNTEAFF
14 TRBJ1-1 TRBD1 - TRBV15 TGTGCCACCGGGGCCCGACAGGGATATACTGAAGCTTTCTTT CATGARQGYTEAFF
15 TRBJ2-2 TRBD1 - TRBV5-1 TGCGCCAGCAGCTTGGGACAGGGTCCCACCGGGGAGCTGTTTTTT CASSLGQGPTGELFF
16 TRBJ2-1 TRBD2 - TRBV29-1 TGCAGCGTTGTAAGACTAGCGGGAAGCCTTGACAATGAGCAGTTCTTC CSVVRLAGSLDNEQFF
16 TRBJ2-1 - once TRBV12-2 TGTGCAAGTCGCCCCGAACTAGCGGGACTCTGCAATGAGCAGTTCTTC CASRPELAGLCNEQFF
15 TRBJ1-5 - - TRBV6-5 TGTGCCAGCAGACGCGGGACGGCTAGCAATCAGCCCCAGCATTTT CASRRGTASNQPQHF
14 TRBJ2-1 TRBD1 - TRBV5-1 TGCGCCAGCAGCTCAATGGACAGGTTCGGTAGGCAGTTCTTC CASSSMDRFGRQFF
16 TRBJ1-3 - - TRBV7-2 TGTGCCAGCAGCTTAGGTGGTAGCCTAACCGGAAACACCATATATTTT CASSLGGSLTGNTIYF
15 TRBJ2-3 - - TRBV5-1 TGCGCCAGCAGCTTGGACACGGCTAGCACAGATACGCAGTATTTT CASSLDTASTDTQYF
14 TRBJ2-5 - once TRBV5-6 TGTGCCAGCAGCTTGGCCGCGGGCTCGGAGACCCAGTACTTC CASSLAAGSETQYF
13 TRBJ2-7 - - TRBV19 TGTGCCAGTAGTGCCAGAGGGACCTACGAGCAGTACTTC CASSARGTYEQYF
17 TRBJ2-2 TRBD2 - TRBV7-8 TGTGCCAGCAGCTTAGTGGGTAGCGGGAGTATAGCCGGGGAGCTGTTTTTT CASSLVGSGSIAGELFF
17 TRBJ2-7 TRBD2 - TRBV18 TGTGCCAGCTCACCTCCGGGACTAGCGGGAATCTCCTACGAGCAGTACTTC CASSPPGLAGISYEQYF
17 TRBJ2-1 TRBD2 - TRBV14 TGTGCCAGCAGCCGCCATAGGGGACTAGCGCTTTACAATGAGCAGTTCTTC CASSRHRGLALYNEQFF
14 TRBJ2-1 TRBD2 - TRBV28 TGTGCCAGCAGTTATAGCGGGCGGCACAATGAGCAGTTCTTC CASSYSGRHNEQFF
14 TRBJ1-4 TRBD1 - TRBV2 TGTGCCAGCAGTCAGGACAGGGGAGATGAAAAACTGTTTTTT CASSQDRGDEKLFF
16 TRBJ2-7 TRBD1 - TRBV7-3 TGTGCCAGCAGCCCGGGGACAGGGACCGCTCCGGGCGAGCAGTACTTC CASSPGTGTAPGEQYF
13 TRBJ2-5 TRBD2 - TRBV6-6 TGTGCCACCTTAGCGGGAGCGCAAGAGACCCAGTACTTC CATLAGAQETQYF
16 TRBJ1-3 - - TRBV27 TGTGCCAGCAGTTTATCAGCCCGAGATCTCGGAAACACCATATATTTT CASSLSARDLGNTIYF
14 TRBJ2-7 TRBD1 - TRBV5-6 TGTGCCAGCAGGAAGAGACAGGGGATTTACGAGCAGTACTTC CASRKRQGIYEQYF
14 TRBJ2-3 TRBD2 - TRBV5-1 TGCGCCAGCAGGGCGGGAGTGGGTACAGATACGCAGTATTTT CASRAGVGTDTQYF
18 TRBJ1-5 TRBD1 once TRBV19 TGTGCCAGTAGTATATCCGGGACAGGGATCGGGGGCAATCAGCCCCAGCATTTT CASSISGTGIGGNQPQHF
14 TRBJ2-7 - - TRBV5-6 TGTGCCAGCAGCTTTGACAGGTCGTCCTACGAGCAGTACTTC CASSFDRSSYEQYF
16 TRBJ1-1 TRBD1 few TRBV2 TGTGCCAGCAGAGTCGACAGGGCCCAGTGGAACACTGAAGCTTTCTTT CASRVDRAQWNTEAFF
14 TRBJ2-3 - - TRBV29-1 TGCAGCGTCGTATTAGCACCTAGCACAGATACGCAGTATTTT CSVVLAPSTDTQYF